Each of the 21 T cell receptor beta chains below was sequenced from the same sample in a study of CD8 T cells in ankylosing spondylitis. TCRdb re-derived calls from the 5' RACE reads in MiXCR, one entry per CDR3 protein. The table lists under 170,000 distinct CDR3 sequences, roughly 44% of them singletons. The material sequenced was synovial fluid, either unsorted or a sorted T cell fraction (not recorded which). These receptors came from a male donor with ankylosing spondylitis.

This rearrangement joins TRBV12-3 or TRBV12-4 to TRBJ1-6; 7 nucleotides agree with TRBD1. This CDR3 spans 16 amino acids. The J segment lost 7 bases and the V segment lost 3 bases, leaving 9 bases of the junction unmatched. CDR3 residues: CASSFALGQLNSPLHF. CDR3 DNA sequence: TGTGCCAGCAGTTTCGCTCTGGGACAGCTAAATTCACCCCTCCACTTT.

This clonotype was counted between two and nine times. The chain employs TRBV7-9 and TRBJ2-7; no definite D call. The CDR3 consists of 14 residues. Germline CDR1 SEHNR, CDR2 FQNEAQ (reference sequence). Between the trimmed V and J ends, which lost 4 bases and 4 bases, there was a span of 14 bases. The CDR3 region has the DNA TGTGCCAGCAGCTCGGGCCCCCCTCCGTACGAGCAGTACTTC. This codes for CASSSGPPPYEQYF.

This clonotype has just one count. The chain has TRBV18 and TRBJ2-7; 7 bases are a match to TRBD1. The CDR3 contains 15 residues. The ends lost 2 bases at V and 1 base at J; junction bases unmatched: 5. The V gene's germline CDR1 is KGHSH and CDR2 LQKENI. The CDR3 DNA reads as TGTGCCAGCTCACCAAACAGGGGCTCATCCTACGAGCAGTACTTC. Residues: CASSPNRGSSYEQYF. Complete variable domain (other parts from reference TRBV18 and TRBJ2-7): NAGVMQNPRHLVRRRGQEARLRCSPMKGHSHVYWYRQLPEEGLKFMVYLQKENIIDESGMPKERFSAEFPKEGPSILRIQQVVRGDSAAYFCASSPNRGSSYEQYFGPGTRLTVT.

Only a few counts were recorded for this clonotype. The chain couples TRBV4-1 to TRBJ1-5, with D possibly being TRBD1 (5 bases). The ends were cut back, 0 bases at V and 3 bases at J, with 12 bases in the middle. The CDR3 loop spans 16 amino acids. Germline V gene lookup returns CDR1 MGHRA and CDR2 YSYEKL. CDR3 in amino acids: CASSQEGVWSNQPQHF. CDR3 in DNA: TGCGCCAGCAGCCAAGAGGGGGTGTGGTCCAATCAGCCCCAGCATTTT.

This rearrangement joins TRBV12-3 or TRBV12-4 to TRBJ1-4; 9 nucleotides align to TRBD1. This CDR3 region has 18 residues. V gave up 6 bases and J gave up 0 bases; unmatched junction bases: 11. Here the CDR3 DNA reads TGTGCCAGCAGCATGGGACAGGGAAAGGGGCCAACTAATGAAAAACTGTTTTTT. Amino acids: CASSMGQGKGPTNEKLFF.

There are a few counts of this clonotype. The CDR3 DNA reads TGCAGTGCTAGAGATCTCGGCGGGGGGGACACCGGGGAGCTGTTTTTT. It is translated as CSARDLGGGDTGELFF. The genes are TRBV20-1 and TRBJ2-2; 9 nucleotides match TRBD2. There are 16 residues in the CDR3. Trimming removed 0 bases from V and 3 bases from J; junction bases left unmatched: 5. Germline CDR1 reads DFQATT; CDR2 reads SNEGSKA (reference sequence).

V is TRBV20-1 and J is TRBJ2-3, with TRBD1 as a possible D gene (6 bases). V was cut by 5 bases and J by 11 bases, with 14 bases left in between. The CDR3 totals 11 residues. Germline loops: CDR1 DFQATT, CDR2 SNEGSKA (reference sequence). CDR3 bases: TGCAGTGCTCGGGCAGGGGCTAGGCAGTATTTT. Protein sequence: CSARAGARQYF.

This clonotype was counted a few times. CDR3 nucleotides: TGCGCCAGCAGCCAAGCAGCCGCCTACGAGCAGTACTTC. This encodes CASSQAAAYEQYF. This sequence joins TRBV4-1 and TRBJ2-7; D is uncertain. V lost 1 base and J lost 2, with 6 bases in between. This CDR3 comprises 13 residues. The germline V gene has CDR1 MGHRA and CDR2 YSYEKL.

The CDR3 DNA reads TGTGCCAGCAGTTTAGCGGGCTTTAGCTCCTACAATGAGCAGTTCTTC. It encodes CASSLAGFSSYNEQFF. The chain recombines TRBV12-3 or TRBV12-4 with TRBJ2-1; D unclear. The V and J ends lost 0 bases and 0 bases respectively, with 9 bases between them. This CDR3 is 16 amino acids long.

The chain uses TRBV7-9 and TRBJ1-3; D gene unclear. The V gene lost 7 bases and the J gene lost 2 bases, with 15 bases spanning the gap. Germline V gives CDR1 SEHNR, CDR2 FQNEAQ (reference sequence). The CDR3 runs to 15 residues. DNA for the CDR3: TGTGCCAGCATCCCGCATCCTAAGGCTGGAAACACCATATATTTT. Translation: CASIPHPKAGNTIYF.

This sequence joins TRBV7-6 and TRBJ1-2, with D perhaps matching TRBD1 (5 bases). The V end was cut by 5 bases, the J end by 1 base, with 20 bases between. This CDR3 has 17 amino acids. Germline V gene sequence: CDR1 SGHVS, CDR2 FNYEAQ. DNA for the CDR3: TGTGCCAGCAGCCCGGTGGGTGAGGGGCCGATTAACTATGGCTACACCTTC. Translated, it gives CASSPVGEGPINYGYTF.

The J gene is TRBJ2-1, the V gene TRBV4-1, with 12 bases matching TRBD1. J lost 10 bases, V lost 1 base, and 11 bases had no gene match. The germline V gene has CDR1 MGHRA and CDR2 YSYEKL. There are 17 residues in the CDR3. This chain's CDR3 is CASSQVPGTGGVGEQFF. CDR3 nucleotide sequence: TGCGCCAGCAGCCAAGTCCCAGGGACAGGGGGCGTGGGAGAGCAGTTCTTC.

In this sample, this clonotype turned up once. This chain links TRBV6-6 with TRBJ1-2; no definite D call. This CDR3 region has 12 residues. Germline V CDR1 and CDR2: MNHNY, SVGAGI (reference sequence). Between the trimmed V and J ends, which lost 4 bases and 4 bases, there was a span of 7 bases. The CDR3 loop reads CASSLIGYGYTF. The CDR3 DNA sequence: TGTGCCAGCAGTTTGATCGGCTATGGCTACACCTTC.

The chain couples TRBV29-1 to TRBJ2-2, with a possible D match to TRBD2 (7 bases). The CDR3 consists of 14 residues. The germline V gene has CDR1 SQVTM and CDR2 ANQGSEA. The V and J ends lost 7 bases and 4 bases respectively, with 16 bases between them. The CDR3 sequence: CSGRGGGSTGELFF. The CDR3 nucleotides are TGCAGCGGAAGGGGGGGTGGGAGCACCGGGGAGCTGTTTTTT.

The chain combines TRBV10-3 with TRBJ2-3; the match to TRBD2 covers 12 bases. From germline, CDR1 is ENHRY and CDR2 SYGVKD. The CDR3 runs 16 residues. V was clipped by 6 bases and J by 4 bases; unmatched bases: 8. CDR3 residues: CAISQTLAGGPDTQYF. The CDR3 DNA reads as TGTGCCATCAGCCAGACTCTAGCGGGGGGGCCAGATACGCAGTATTTT.

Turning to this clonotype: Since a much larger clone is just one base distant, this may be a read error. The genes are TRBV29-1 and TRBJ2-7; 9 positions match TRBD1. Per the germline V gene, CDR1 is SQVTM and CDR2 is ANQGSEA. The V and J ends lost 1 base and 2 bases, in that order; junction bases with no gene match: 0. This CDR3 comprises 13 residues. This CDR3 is CSVEGTGAYEQYF. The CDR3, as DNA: TGCAGCGTTGAAGGGACAGGGGCCTACGAGCAGTACTTC.

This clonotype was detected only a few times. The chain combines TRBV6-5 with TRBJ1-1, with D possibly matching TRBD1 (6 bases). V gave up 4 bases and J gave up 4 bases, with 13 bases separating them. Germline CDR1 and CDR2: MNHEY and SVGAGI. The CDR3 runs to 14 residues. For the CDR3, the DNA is TGTGCCAGCAGTTCCCACATGGACAGCACTGAAGCTTTCTTT. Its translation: CASSSHMDSTEAFF.

The CDR3: CASSQLTSGGVQETQYF. The CDR3 nucleotides read TGTGCCAGCAGCCAATTAACTAGCGGGGGAGTCCAAGAGACCCAGTACTTC. The chain couples TRBV3-1 to TRBJ2-5; TRBD2 aligns across 11 bases. The V segment lost 2 bases and the J segment 1 base; nucleotides outside the gene matches: 6. Looked up from germline, CDR1 is LGHDT and CDR2 is YNNKEL (reference sequence). This CDR3 has 17 residues.

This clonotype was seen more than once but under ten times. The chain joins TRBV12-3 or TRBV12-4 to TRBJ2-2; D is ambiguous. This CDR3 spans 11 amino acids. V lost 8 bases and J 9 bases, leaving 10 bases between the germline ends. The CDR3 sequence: CASGGSWELFF. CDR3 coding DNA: TGTGCCAGCGGTGGTTCGTGGGAGCTGTTTTTT.

The CDR3 coding sequence is TGCGCCAGCAGCTTTAAAACAGGGGGCTACGAGCAGTACTTC. It specifies CASSFKTGGYEQYF. The chain joins TRBV5-1 to TRBJ2-7; 8 nucleotides align to TRBD1. Per the germline V gene, CDR1 is SGHRS and CDR2 is YFSETQ. The V segment lost 2 bases and the J segment 3 bases; nucleotides outside the gene matches: 4. The length of the CDR3 is 14 residues.

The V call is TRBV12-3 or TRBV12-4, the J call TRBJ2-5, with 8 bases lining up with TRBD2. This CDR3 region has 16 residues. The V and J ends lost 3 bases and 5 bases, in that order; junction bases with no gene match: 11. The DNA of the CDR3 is TGTGCCAGCAGTTTGGTTCGAGCGGGAGTGTCGGAGACCCAGTACTTC. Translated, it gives CASSLVRAGVSETQYF.